Shown below are 28 T cell receptor beta chains from a single sample sequenced in a study of OX40 agonist ivuxolimab in advanced cancers. Sequencing was performed with immunoSEQ multiplex PCR; in TCRdb, only in-frame clones are kept and a portion is missing. The sample has tens of thousands of clones; 90% to 95% are singletons. Specimen: CD4+ or CD8+ T cells sorted from blood, collected in a trial of the OX40 agonist ivuxolimab. The receptors come from an adult with an advanced solid tumor such as melanoma, head and neck, liver or kidney cancer.

The chain has TRBV19 and TRBJ1-1; D may be TRBD1 (6 bases). This CDR3 comprises 13 residues. Trimming removed 5 bases from V and 6 bases from J, with 13 bases in between. CDR1 is LNHDA, CDR2 SQIVND, per germline (reference sequence). The DNA of the CDR3 is TGTGCCAGTAGTCTACTACAGGGTCCTGAAGCTTTCTTT. It codes for CASSLLQGPEAFF.

The rearrangement joins TRBV27 to TRBJ1-2; perhaps TRBD1 as D (5 bases). CDR3 length: 16 amino acids. The V gene lost 7 bases and the J gene lost 0 bases, with 18 bases spanning the gap. Per the germline V gene, CDR1 is MNHEY and CDR2 is SMNVEV (reference sequence). The DNA for the CDR3 is TGTGCCAGCACCACGTTAACCTCAGGGACTAACTATGGCTACACCTTC. It specifies CASTTLTSGTNYGYTF.

In DNA form, the CDR3 reads TGTGCCAGCAGTGAAGAAAGCGGGGGGGCCGGGGCCCAGTACTTC. It codes for CASSEESGGAGAQYF. This chain uses TRBV6-1 with TRBJ2-5; TRBD2 matches 10 bases. This CDR3 contains 15 residues. The V segment lost 1 base and the J segment 9 bases; nucleotides outside the gene matches: 8. The germline gives CDR1 MNHNS, CDR2 SASEGT.

The chain has TRBV6-6 and TRBJ2-1; the D gene is possibly TRBD2 (6 bases). The CDR3 is 14 amino acids. Trimming shortened V by 7 bases and J by 4 bases, and 14 bases separated the two germline ends. From germline, CDR1 is MNHNY and CDR2 SVGAGI (reference sequence). The CDR3 DNA sequence: TGTGCCAGCACATGGGCCGGGGGATACAATGAGCAGTTCTTC. This gives the protein CASTWAGGYNEQFF.

V is TRBV30 and J is TRBJ2-5, with 7 bases aligning to TRBD2. The CDR3 totals 17 residues. CDR1 is GTSNPN and CDR2 is SVGIG in the germline V gene (reference sequence). The V gene end was trimmed by 0 bases and the J gene end by 3 bases; junction bases not matched to a gene: 13. CDR3 in amino acids: CAWSVPPPLAYKETQYF. CDR3 coding DNA: TGTGCCTGGAGTGTACCACCCCCACTAGCGTACAAAGAGACCCAGTACTTC.

The chain uses TRBV28 and TRBJ2-3, with D unresolved. Germline lookup yields CDR1 MDHEN and CDR2 SYDVKM. Between the trimmed V and J ends, which lost 8 bases and 4 bases, there was a span of 10 bases. This CDR3 spans 12 amino acids. CDR3 sequence reads: CASAVGADTQYF. In nucleotides, the CDR3 is TGTGCCAGCGCGGTAGGAGCAGATACGCAGTATTTT.

The chain is built from TRBV7-3 and TRBJ2-3; 10 positions agree with TRBD2. The CDR3 is 15 residues long. CDR1 and CDR2 from the germline V gene are SGHTA and FQGTGA. V was clipped by 2 bases and J by 4 bases; unmatched bases: 3. CDR3 loop: CASSLLAGVADTQYF. The CDR3 DNA sequence: TGTGCCAGCAGCTTACTAGCGGGGGTCGCAGATACGCAGTATTTT. The variable domain in full, completed from reference TRBV7-3 and TRBJ2-3, reads GAGVSQTPSNKVTEKGKYVELRCDPISGHTALYWYRQSLGQGPEFLIYFQGTGAADDSGLPNDRFFAVRPEGSVSTLKIQRTERGDSAVYLCASSLLAGVADTQYFGPGTRLTVL.

The gene calls are TRBV15 and TRBJ2-7, with 7 bases matching TRBD2. The CDR3 runs 15 residues. The germline V gene has CDR1 LNHNV and CDR2 YYDKDF (reference sequence). J gave up 7 bases and V 1 base, and 10 bases lay outside the gene matches. The CDR3 is CATSRGLSGGSEQYV. CDR3 bases: TGTGCCACCAGCAGAGGTCTTTCGGGGGGAAGTGAGCAGTACGTC.

V usage is TRBV2 and J usage is TRBJ1-4; D call uncertain. V was shortened by 3 bases and J by 7 bases, with 12 bases between the two germline ends. Germline V gives CDR1 SNHLY, CDR2 FYNNEI. CDR3 length: 14 amino acids. CDR3 coding DNA: TGTGCCAGCAGTGAGTGGGCAAGGCCTGAAAAACTGTTTTTT. Encoded protein: CASSEWARPEKLFF.

This chain links TRBV1 with TRBJ1-1. TRBV1 corresponds to a pseudogene. The length of the CDR3 is 14 residues. CDR3 nucleotide sequence: TGCACCAGCAGCCAAGGGCGGAGGAACACTGAAGCTTTCTTT. Encoded protein: CTSSQGRRNTEAFF.

The count of this clone is one. J is TRBJ2-1 and V is TRBV27, with 7 positions matching TRBD2. CDR3 length: 18 amino acids. V lost 6 bases and J lost 5; bases outside the gene matches: 19. Germline V gives CDR1 MNHEY, CDR2 SMNVEV (reference sequence). This CDR3 reads CASSHPSRGPGGNNEQFF. The CDR3, as DNA: TGTGCCAGCAGCCATCCTTCTCGCGGGCCGGGGGGTAACAATGAGCAGTTCTTC.

V and J are TRBV28 and TRBJ1-1; 7 bases align to TRBD1. V lost 4 bases and J lost 6; bases outside the gene matches: 5. CDR3 size: 13 residues. Germline CDR1 reads MDHEN; CDR2 reads SYDVKM. CDR3 in amino acids: CASSSLTGPEAFF. CDR3 DNA: TGTGCCAGCAGTTCCTTGACAGGGCCTGAAGCTTTCTTT. The full variable domain, completed using reference TRBV28 and TRBJ1-1, is DVKVTQSSRYLVKRTGEKVFLECVQDMDHENMFWYRQDPGLGLRLIYFSYDVKMKEKGDIPEGYSVSREKKERFSLILESASTNQTSMYLCASSSLTGPEAFFGQGTRLTVV.

The V gene is TRBV28, the J gene TRBJ2-1; TRBD2 might be the D (6 bases). The V gene lost 3 bases and the J gene lost 4 bases, with 13 bases spanning the gap. The CDR3 covers 15 residues. From germline, CDR1 is MDHEN and CDR2 SYDVKM. CDR3 coding DNA: TGTGCCAGCAGTTTTGCGGCTAGCGAGTACAATGAGCAGTTCTTC. It yields the protein CASSFAASEYNEQFF.

This clone was counted once. The chain has TRBV6-4 and TRBJ2-1, with D possibly matching TRBD2 (5 bases). Trimming removed 3 bases at V and 3 bases at J, with 21 bases between. The germline CDR1 and CDR2 sequences are MRHNA and SNTAGT. CDR3 length: 18 amino acids. The CDR3 reads CASSDRRNQTYRYNEQFF. CDR3 DNA: TGTGCCAGCAGTGATAGGAGGAACCAGACTTACCGCTACAATGAGCAGTTCTTC.

By sample share, this clone is large. The chain links TRBV6-4 to TRBJ2-3; 10 bases are shared with TRBD2. Germline CDR1 MRHNA, CDR2 SNTAGT. V gave up 0 bases and J gave up 2 bases; unmatched junction bases: 2. The CDR3 covers 16 residues. CDR3 protein: CASSDSSGGATDTQYF. The CDR3 DNA sequence: TGTGCCAGCAGTGACTCGAGCGGGGGGGCCACAGATACGCAGTATTTT.

This clone was observed a few times. The V gene is TRBV5-4, the J gene TRBJ1-2; D unresolved. CDR1 is SGHNT and CDR2 is YYREEE in the germline V gene (reference sequence). Trimming removed 5 bases at V and 2 bases at J, with 10 bases between. The CDR3 extends over 13 amino acids. CDR3 sequence reads: CASRPQGNYGYTF. DNA of the CDR3: TGTGCCAGCAGACCCCAAGGGAACTATGGCTACACCTTC.

This clone was detected only a few times. The genes are TRBV7-9 and TRBJ1-5, with 9 bases lining up with TRBD1. The V gene end was trimmed by 4 bases and the J gene end by 2 bases; junction bases not matched to a gene: 6. From germline, CDR1 is SEHNR and CDR2 FQNEAQ (reference sequence). This CDR3 has 16 amino acids. The DNA of the CDR3 is TGTGCCAGCAGCTACTACACAGGGGGCGGCAATCAGCCCCAGCATTTT. Its translation: CASSYYTGGGNQPQHF.

The chain employs TRBV5-5 and TRBJ1-2; TRBD1 might be the D (5 bases). Germline CDR1 is SGHKS and CDR2 is YYEKEE (reference sequence). With 4 bases removed from V and 4 bases from J, the gap between germline ends came to 17 bases. This CDR3 has 15 residues. Here the CDR3 reads CASSRPGTDIYGYTF. The CDR3 coding sequence is TGTGCCAGCAGCCGACCCGGGACGGATATCTATGGCTACACCTTC.

This rearrangement joins TRBV4-1 to TRBJ2-2; D gene unclear. The CDR3 sequence is 14 residues long. Germline CDR1 reads MGHRA; CDR2 reads YSYEKL. V lost 0 bases and J 4 bases, leaving 6 bases between the germline ends. The chain's CDR3 is CASSQDGLTGELFF. Here the CDR3 DNA reads TGCGCCAGCAGCCAAGATGGCCTCACCGGGGAGCTGTTTTTT.

The rearrangement links TRBV11-2 to TRBJ1-2; TRBD1 is a possible D gene (6 bases). This CDR3 is built from 13 residues. V was clipped by 8 bases and J by 2 bases, with 12 bases between them. Per germline, CDR1 SGHAT and CDR2 FQNNGV. Here the CDR3 reads CASGRTGNYGYTF. DNA for the CDR3: TGTGCCAGCGGACGAACAGGGAACTATGGCTACACCTTC.

J is TRBJ2-3 and V is TRBV4-1, with 14 positions matching TRBD2. This CDR3 region has 20 residues. Unmatched junction bases numbered 12, after V lost 4 bases and J lost 0 bases. Germline CDR1 and CDR2: MGHRA and YSYEKL. CDR3 nucleotides: TGCGCCAGCAGCCTTGAGCAGGGGACTAGCGGGGGTCGGAGCACAGATACGCAGTATTTT. The encoded protein is CASSLEQGTSGGRSTDTQYF.

The gene calls are TRBV4-2 and TRBJ2-1; D is uncertain. Per germline, CDR1 LGHNA and CDR2 YNFKEQ. The CDR3 is 15 residues long. Deletions cut 0 bases from V and 6 bases from J, with 12 bases between. The CDR3 DNA follows: TGTGCCAGCAGCCAAGAGGGAAACAAAATCAATGAGCAGTTCTTC. Protein sequence: CASSQEGNKINEQFF.

The chain joins TRBV5-4 to TRBJ2-1, with D tentatively TRBD2 (7 bases). Deletions cut 4 bases from V and 8 bases from J, with 31 bases between. The CDR3 is 19 residues long. Germline assignment: CDR1 SGHNT and CDR2 YYREEE (reference sequence). In DNA form, the CDR3 reads TGTGCCAGCAGCGGGGTAGGCAGGGGAACGGCGGGGGTCACCGATGAGCAGTTCTTC. Protein product: CASSGVGRGTAGVTDEQFF.

This clone appeared a single time. The V call is TRBV4-1, the J call TRBJ1-5, with TRBD1 identical over 7 bases. Per the germline V gene, CDR1 is MGHRA and CDR2 is YSYEKL. The V and J ends lost 1 base and 2 bases, in that order; junction bases with no gene match: 2. The length of the CDR3 is 15 residues. The chain's CDR3 is CASSQVGGGNQPQHF. CDR3 DNA: TGCGCCAGCAGCCAAGTAGGGGGCGGCAATCAGCCCCAGCATTTT.

V is TRBV27 and J is TRBJ2-5; D tentatively reads TRBD1 or TRBD2 (6 bases each). Per the germline V gene, CDR1 is MNHEY and CDR2 is SMNVEV (reference sequence). The CDR3 loop spans 15 amino acids. Trimming left V 9 bases short and J 1 base short, with 18 bases between. In DNA form, the CDR3 reads TGTGCCAGTAGATTAGGGGGAGGCTTCCAAGAGACCCAGTACTTC. This encodes CASRLGGGFQETQYF.

The rearrangement joins TRBV7-9 to TRBJ2-5, with D possibly matching TRBD1 (6 bases). Germline values: CDR1 SEHNR, CDR2 FQNEAQ (reference sequence). This CDR3 has 14 residues. The V end lost 4 bases, the J end lost 0 bases, and 9 bases lay between the germline ends. The DNA for the CDR3 is TGTGCCAGCAGCTCTGGACAGTACCAAGAGACCCAGTACTTC. It codes for CASSSGQYQETQYF.

The rearrangement joins TRBV6-1 to TRBJ2-1; 11 bases align to TRBD2. Looked up from germline, CDR1 is MNHNS and CDR2 is SASEGT. The CDR3 totals 15 residues. Unmatched junction bases numbered 8, after V lost 6 bases and J lost 7 bases. The chain's CDR3 is CASSLSGGAYNEQFF. The CDR3 DNA reads as TGTGCCAGCAGCCTTAGCGGGGGGGCGTATAATGAGCAGTTCTTC.

V gene TRBV4-2 combines with J gene TRBJ2-5, with 10 bases matching TRBD2. The V gene end was trimmed by 1 base and the J gene end by 4 bases; junction bases not matched to a gene: 15. The germline V gene encodes CDR1 LGHNA and CDR2 YNFKEQ. The CDR3 sequence is 19 residues long. CDR3 sequence (DNA): TGTGCCAGCAGCCAAGTAGGGCTTTTCAGCGGGGGGGCCGGAGAGACCCAGTACTTC. Protein: CASSQVGLFSGGAGETQYF.